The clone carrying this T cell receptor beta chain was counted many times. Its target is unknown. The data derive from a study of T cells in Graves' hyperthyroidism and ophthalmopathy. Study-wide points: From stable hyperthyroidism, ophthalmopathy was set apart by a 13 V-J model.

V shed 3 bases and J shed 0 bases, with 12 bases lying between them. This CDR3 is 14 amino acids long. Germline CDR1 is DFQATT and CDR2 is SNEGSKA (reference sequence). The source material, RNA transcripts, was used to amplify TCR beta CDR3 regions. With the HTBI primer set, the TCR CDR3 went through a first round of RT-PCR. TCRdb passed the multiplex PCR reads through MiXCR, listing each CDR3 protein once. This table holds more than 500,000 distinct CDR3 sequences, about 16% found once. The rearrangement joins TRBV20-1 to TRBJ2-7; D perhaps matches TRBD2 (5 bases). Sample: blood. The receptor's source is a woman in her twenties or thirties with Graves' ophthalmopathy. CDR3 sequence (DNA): TGCAGTGCTAGGCCCGGACTCTACTCCTACGAGCAGTACTTC. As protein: CSARPGLYSYEQYF.